This T cell receptor (beta chain) emerged from a study of blood T cell repertoires in COVID-19. Study-level information: T cells, B-cell-depleted T cells, or PBMCs provided the cDNA or gDNA that served as material.

Method: immunoSEQ multiplex PCR; TCRdb's copy keeps in-frame clones and lacks some. The sample carries under 350,000 clones, 89% recorded once. Participants spanned ages about 18 to 100 years and resided in 20 to 30 US areas. Cohort assignment relied on participant-reported clinical history. Looked up from germline, CDR1 is LGHNT and CDR2 is FRNRAP. With 7 bases clipped from V and 5 bases from J, the junction kept 13 bases outside the gene matches. The CDR3 length is 15 residues. This sequence was found in a woman in her sixties who had recovered from COVID-19. Sequenced: PBMCs or T cells enriched from blood (not recorded which). This chain connects TRBV12-5 to TRBJ1-1, with 7 bases aligning to TRBD1. In DNA form, the CDR3 reads TGTGCTAGTGCCCCCGGCGGAGGGGGCTTGACTGAAGCTTTCTTT. It codes for CASAPGGGGLTEAFF.